This T cell receptor (beta chain) derives from a study of CD8+CD57+ T cells in acquired aplastic anemia. As for the study in general: Sorted CD4+ and CD8+ cells yielded around 3.2 ug of DNA on average.

TCR beta VDJ combinations and CDR3 sequences were profiled from genomic DNA. TCRdb ran MiXCR on the reads and lists one entry per CDR3 protein. The sample includes about 160,000 distinct CDR3 sequences, around 75% of them seen just once. Points on this clonotype: The target antigen is unknown.

Patients chosen for sequencing had shown CD8+CD57+ cell expansion by flow cytometry. Blood samples were obtained from patients who had received no prior therapy. Findings and caveats of the study: Patients had approximately 29 CD8+ CDR3 sequences in common with controls (the shared set).

CDR1 and CDR2 (germline): SGDLS, YYNGEE. This CDR3 contains 14 residues. With 4 bases clipped from V and 4 bases from J, the junction kept 7 bases outside the gene matches. The sequence derives from a human donor with aplastic anemia. The sequencing input was sorted CD4+, CD8+, or CD8+CD57+ T cells (not recorded which) from PBMCs. The rearrangement joins TRBV9 to TRBJ1-2; 7 bases map to TRBD1. CDR3: CASSISRDSYGYTF. In nucleotides, the CDR3 is TGTGCCAGCAGCATCTCCCGGGACAGCTATGGCTACACCTTC.